Presented here are 17 T cell receptor beta chains from one specimen sequenced in a study of T-cell reconstitution after alpha-beta-depleted transplantation in children. The TCRbeta library incorporated unique molecular identifiers. Via MiXCR, TCRdb re-called the PCR reads, giving one row per CDR3 protein. The sample holds about 300,000 distinct CDR3 sequences, 10% seen once. This material consisted of PBMCs, taken before TCRalphabeta/CD19-depleted stem cell transplant. The receptors shown here come from a boy under two years old with acute myeloid leukemia, due to receive a stem cell transplant.

In this sample, this clonotype turned up many times. The chain combines TRBV12-3 or TRBV12-4 with TRBJ1-5, with 8 bases fitting TRBD1. The CDR3 runs 17 residues. The V gene end was trimmed by 2 bases and the J gene end by 8 bases; junction bases not matched to a gene: 14. DNA of the CDR3: TGTGCCAGCAGTTTACCCCCGCGGGCAGGGGGCTTAGAGCCCCAGCATTTT. It yields the protein CASSLPPRAGGLEPQHF.

This clonotype has ten or more counts. The V call is TRBV27, the J call TRBJ2-5, with unresolved D. Germline CDR1 reads MNHEY; CDR2 reads SMNVEV (reference sequence). The length of the CDR3 is 14 residues. V lost 0 bases and J lost 5, with 10 bases in between. CDR3 loop: CASSLSFDGETQYF. CDR3 in DNA: TGTGCCAGCAGTTTATCTTTCGATGGGGAGACCCAGTACTTC.

This chain joins TRBV29-1 and TRBJ1-5; D unclear. Trimming pared 1 base from V and 0 bases from J, leaving 7 bases between. Germline CDR1 reads SQVTM; CDR2 reads ANQGSEA. The CDR3 spans 14 residues. CDR3 loop: CSVEVGYSNQPQHF. The CDR3 nucleotides read TGCAGCGTTGAAGTGGGTTATAGCAATCAGCCCCAGCATTTT.

This clonotype was observed at least ten times. The chain couples TRBV9 to TRBJ2-7; D not resolved. The CDR3 extends over 14 amino acids. Trimming took 0 bases from V and 3 from J, leaving 10 bases between them. Germline-derived CDR1 and CDR2 are SGDLS and YYNGEE. CDR3 sequence reads: CASSVGVESYEQYF. CDR3 sequence (DNA): TGTGCCAGCAGCGTAGGTGTGGAGAGCTACGAGCAGTACTTC.

Points on this clonotype: This clone may be a read error of a much larger clone one base away. V gene TRBV5-1 combines with J gene TRBJ2-7; 8 bases are shared with TRBD2. Trimming took 4 bases from V and 10 from J; bases not matched to a gene: 7. Germline lookup yields CDR1 SGHRS and CDR2 YFSETQ. The CDR3 is made up of 12 amino acids. CDR3 loop: CASSRTGLGQYF. Here the CDR3 DNA reads TGCGCCAGCAGCCGTACGGGACTAGGTCAGTACTTC.

This clonotype was detected many times. The J gene is TRBJ2-1, the V gene TRBV29-1, with D possibly being TRBD2 (6 bases). The germline V gene has CDR1 SQVTM and CDR2 ANQGSEA. The CDR3 has 16 amino acids. V was clipped by 5 bases and J by 2 bases, with 19 bases between them. The CDR3 sequence: CSVLLSFSGTYNEQFF. DNA for the CDR3: TGCAGCGTTCTCCTGTCCTTTAGCGGAACCTACAATGAGCAGTTCTTC.

This clonotype has at least ten counts. The chain joins TRBV6-1 to TRBJ1-5, with TRBD1 identical over 8 bases. With 8 bases clipped from V and 7 bases from J, the junction kept 7 bases outside the gene matches. Per the germline V gene, CDR1 is MNHNS and CDR2 is SASEGT. The CDR3 covers 13 residues. The CDR3 protein is CASGGQAGQPQHF. For the CDR3, the DNA is TGTGCCAGCGGGGGACAGGCCGGCCAGCCCCAGCATTTT.

This clonotype was seen at least ten times. The V and J genes are TRBV6-5 and TRBJ2-7; D possibly uses TRBD1 or TRBD2 (5 bases each). V was pared by 4 bases and J by 3 bases, with 13 bases between. This CDR3 spans 14 amino acids. The germline V gene has CDR1 MNHEY and CDR2 SVGAGI. CDR3 DNA: TGTGCCAGCAGTTTTCGGGACGGGATCTACGAGCAGTACTTC. It specifies CASSFRDGIYEQYF.

In its sample, this clonotype was seen many times. The chain is built from TRBV12-3 or TRBV12-4 and TRBJ2-7; 7 positions match TRBD2. The CDR3 totals 13 residues. V was clipped by 6 bases and J by 2 bases; unmatched bases: 4. The DNA for the CDR3 is TGTGCCAGCAGAAGAGGACTAGCCTACGAGCAGTACTTC. Translated: CASRRGLAYEQYF.

The sample holds one count of this clonotype. The chain links TRBV19 to TRBJ2-5, with D perhaps matching TRBD2 (5 bases). Deletions cut 8 bases from V and 9 bases from J, with 16 bases between. The V gene's germline CDR1 is LNHDA and CDR2 SQIVND (reference sequence). This CDR3 comprises 12 residues. The CDR3 sequence: CASATSVGAQYF. For the CDR3, the DNA is TGTGCCAGTGCCACCAGTGTCGGGGCCCAGTACTTC.

This clonotype was seen many times. The V and J genes are TRBV7-2 and TRBJ2-3; the D gene is possibly TRBD2 (6 bases). The germline V gene has CDR1 SGHTA and CDR2 FQGNSA. This CDR3 is built from 14 residues. V lost 3 bases and J lost 2, with 9 bases in between. CDR3 loop: CASSFSRDTDTQYF. The CDR3 coding sequence is TGTGCCAGCAGCTTCTCGCGGGACACAGATACGCAGTATTTT.

To note about this clonotype: A much larger clone lies a single base off, so this may be a read error. The genes are TRBV28 and TRBJ1-2; no clear D gene. Trimming took off 3 bases at V and 7 bases at J, with 15 bases between the two ends. The CDR3 consists of 14 residues. Germline CDR1 and CDR2: MDHEN and SYDVKM. The DNA for the CDR3 is TGTGCCAGCAGTTTCGTGCCCCGCAAATTTGGCTACACCTTC. Translation: CASSFVPRKFGYTF.

This clonotype occurred many times. The CDR3 DNA follows: TGTGCCAGCAGCCAAGAATCTGCGGGGGCCTTTAACACCGGGGAGCTGTTTTTT. As protein: CASSQESAGAFNTGELFF. V gene TRBV4-2 combines with J gene TRBJ2-2, with D tentatively TRBD2 (7 bases). Germline-derived CDR1 and CDR2 are LGHNA and YNFKEQ. This CDR3 has 18 residues. V dropped 0 bases and J dropped 2 bases, with 16 bases sitting between them.

This clonotype turned up a few times. The chain is built from TRBV29-1 and TRBJ2-1; D ambiguous. The CDR3 runs 14 residues. Germline assignment: CDR1 SQVTM and CDR2 ANQGSEA. The ends were cut back, 1 base at V and 0 bases at J, with 7 bases in the middle. In DNA, the CDR3 is TGCAGCGTTGAAGGGGTTCGCTCCTACAATGAGCAGTTCTTC. Translation: CSVEGVRSYNEQFF.

On this clonotype itself: The junction and the germline gene differ at one end; a read error may be behind it. This sequence joins TRBV5-1 and TRBJ2-2; D is ambiguous. Germline CDR1 is SGHRS and CDR2 is YFSETQ. The CDR3 contains 16 residues. CDR3 nucleotides: TGCGCCAGCAGCTACCACGGGCGGTCGAACACCCGGGAGCTGTTTTTT. Its translation: CASSYHGRSNTRELFF.

The chain carries TRBV18 and TRBJ2-1, with TRBD1 as a possible D gene (6 bases). In germline, CDR1 is KGHSH, CDR2 LQKENI. The CDR3 loop spans 16 amino acids. Trimming pared 0 bases from V and 2 bases from J, leaving 11 bases between. The CDR3 is CASSPPSRQAYNEQFF. The CDR3 nucleotides read TGTGCCAGCTCACCACCTTCGCGACAGGCCTACAATGAGCAGTTCTTC.

Only a few counts were recorded for this clonotype. The CDR3 DNA reads as TGCAGTGCTCCCTTTGCGGATCTCAATGAAAAACTGTTTTTT. Translating it yields CSAPFADLNEKLFF. The V and J genes are TRBV20-1 and TRBJ1-4; no clear D gene. The germline gives CDR1 DFQATT, CDR2 SNEGSKA (reference sequence). The CDR3 has 14 residues. V lost 5 bases to trimming and J lost 5 bases, with 15 bases between them.